The TCR beta chain under discussion was sequenced for a study of shared clonotypes between healthy human individuals. Study context: Donor composition was two women and a few men, aged 18 to 49.

The CDR3 covers 18 residues. From germline, CDR1 is SGHAT and CDR2 FQNNGV. V dropped 0 bases and J dropped 5; count of bases not matched to a gene: 10. Only CD45RO-negative cells positively selected for CCR7 counted as naive CD8 cells, so terminally differentiated effector memory CD45RA+ cells were excluded. Overall study findings and caveats: Among non-shared clonotypes, generation probabilities were lower than among those shared by all four donors.

Regarding this clone: The antigen remains unidentified.

Per the original data handling: From ImmunoSEQ came sequences covering only the junction and carrying no quality scores, so filtering differed. Here immunoSEQ multiplex PCR was the method, and the copy in TCRdb shows in-frame clones only, minus some. The DNA gave D and trimming, while V, J and clone size come from that table. The sample holds some 740,000 clones, almost 95% seen once. Sequenced: naive CD8+ T cells sorted from blood. This chain uses TRBV11-2 with TRBJ2-4, with 10 bases aligning to TRBD2. The source of this sequence is a man between 25 and 39 years old in good health. The CDR3 sequence: CASSLDPWTSGWENIQYF. The CDR3 nucleotides read TGTGCCAGCAGCTTAGATCCCTGGACTAGCGGTTGGGAAAACATTCAGTACTTC.